The rows below give T cell receptor beta chains drawn from one sample of a study of T cells in localized non-small cell lung cancer. This table comes from immunoSEQ multiplex PCR, and its TCRdb copy is limited to in-frame clones, with some not included. The table lists around 41,000 clones, approximately 80% of them singletons, with approximately 7.8% in the top ten. The material was PBMCs, obtained before any cancer treatment. These receptors were taken from a man aged 40 to 70 with stage II lung adenocarcinoma. Each CDR3 is given with its conserved first and last residue. D genes are given only for firm matches. Expanded clones are given a class, and other clones once, few, many or no size at all.

d_gene: -; v_gene: TRBV19; j_gene: TRBJ1-2; abundance: -; CDR3aa: CASSGLGGPTGYTF; CDR3nt: TGTGCCAGTAGCGGTTTAGGAGGGCCAACAGGCTACACCTTC
d_gene: TRBD2; v_gene: TRBV11-3; j_gene: TRBJ2-1; abundance: -; CDR3aa: CASSLAGGYNEQFF; CDR3nt: TGTGCCAGCAGCTTAGCGGGAGGGTACAATGAGCAGTTCTTC
d_gene: -; v_gene: TRBV15; j_gene: TRBJ1-2; abundance: -; CDR3aa: CATSSAGTGPVYGYTF; CDR3nt: TGTGCCACCAGCAGCGCCGGGACCGGACCCGTATATGGCTACACCTTC
d_gene: TRBD1; v_gene: TRBV9; j_gene: TRBJ1-3; abundance: medium-sized; CDR3aa: CASRGTGMNTIYF; CDR3nt: TGTGCCAGCAGAGGGACAGGGATGAACACCATATATTTT
d_gene: TRBD2; v_gene: TRBV4-1; j_gene: TRBJ2-3; abundance: few; CDR3aa: CASSQVGRPNTDTQYF; CDR3nt: TGCGCCAGCAGCCAAGTCGGGAGGCCCAACACAGATACGCAGTATTTT
d_gene: TRBD1; v_gene: TRBV7-9; j_gene: TRBJ2-1; abundance: -; CDR3aa: CASSDDRGPSYNEQFF; CDR3nt: TGTGCCAGCAGCGACGACAGGGGGCCCTCCTACAATGAGCAGTTCTTC
d_gene: TRBD2; v_gene: TRBV7-9; j_gene: TRBJ2-1; abundance: once; CDR3aa: CASSHLAGRFDEQFF; CDR3nt: TGTGCCAGCAGCCACCTAGCGGGAAGGTTTGATGAGCAGTTCTTC
d_gene: -; v_gene: TRBV30; j_gene: TRBJ1-6; abundance: -; CDR3aa: CAWSVKRLYNSPLHF; CDR3nt: TGTGCCTGGAGTGTGAAACGGCTCTATAATTCACCCCTCCACTTT
d_gene: -; v_gene: TRBV28; j_gene: TRBJ2-1; abundance: -; CDR3aa: CASSLTQGYNEQFF; CDR3nt: TGTGCCAGCAGTCTAACTCAGGGGTACAATGAGCAGTTCTTC
d_gene: -; v_gene: TRBV7-2; j_gene: TRBJ2-1; abundance: -; CDR3aa: CASSQGGGINEQFF; CDR3nt: TGTGCCAGCAGCCAGGGGGGCGGGATCAATGAGCAGTTCTTC
d_gene: -; v_gene: TRBV5-1; j_gene: TRBJ2-1; abundance: -; CDR3aa: CASSPWGTSSNYNEQFF; CDR3nt: TGCGCCAGCAGCCCCTGGGGGACGTCAAGCAACTACAATGAGCAGTTCTTC
d_gene: -; v_gene: TRBV6-1; j_gene: TRBJ2-3; abundance: -; CDR3aa: CASSAAGAFTDTQYF; CDR3nt: TGTGCCAGCAGTGCGGCAGGGGCTTTCACAGATACGCAGTATTTT
d_gene: -; v_gene: TRBV19; j_gene: TRBJ2-3; abundance: -; CDR3aa: CASSVGGPRDTQYF; CDR3nt: TGTGCCAGTAGTGTGGGGGGCCCTAGAGATACGCAGTATTTT
d_gene: -; v_gene: TRBV6-6; j_gene: TRBJ2-1; abundance: once; CDR3aa: CASSRDWGDEQFF; CDR3nt: TGTGCCAGCAGCCGGGACTGGGGGGATGAGCAGTTCTTC
d_gene: -; v_gene: TRBV6-5; j_gene: TRBJ1-2; abundance: -; CDR3aa: CASSYSGRVRGGYTF; CDR3nt: TGTGCCAGCAGTTACTCGGGCCGCGTCCGAGGAGGCTACACCTTC
d_gene: TRBD2; v_gene: TRBV5-1; j_gene: TRBJ2-5; abundance: -; CDR3aa: CASSLGNGRGYQETQYF; CDR3nt: TGCGCCAGCAGCTTGGGGAACGGGAGGGGGTACCAAGAGACCCAGTACTTC
d_gene: -; v_gene: TRBV6-6; j_gene: TRBJ1-5; abundance: -; CDR3aa: CASSGLRGHGTQHF; CDR3nt: TGTGCCAGCAGTGGCCTCCGGGGCCATGGGACCCAGCATTTT
d_gene: TRBD1; v_gene: TRBV10-3; j_gene: TRBJ2-1; abundance: -; CDR3aa: CAISEPGTGDNEQFF; CDR3nt: TGTGCCATCAGTGAGCCCGGGACAGGGGACAATGAGCAGTTCTTC
d_gene: -; v_gene: TRBV29-1; j_gene: TRBJ2-4; abundance: -; CDR3aa: CSVEDQGIAKNIQYF; CDR3nt: TGCAGCGTTGAAGATCAGGGAATAGCCAAAAACATTCAGTACTTC
d_gene: -; v_gene: TRBV7-2; j_gene: TRBJ2-1; abundance: -; CDR3aa: CASSLQTGGRGYNEQFF; CDR3nt: TGTGCCAGCAGTTTACAGACCGGAGGAAGGGGATACAATGAGCAGTTCTTC
d_gene: -; v_gene: TRBV6-1; j_gene: TRBJ2-5; abundance: -; CDR3aa: CASSRDPRSETQYF; CDR3nt: TGTGCCAGCAGTCGGGACCCTCGGTCTGAGACCCAGTACTTC
d_gene: TRBD1; v_gene: TRBV4-1; j_gene: TRBJ1-1; abundance: -; CDR3aa: CASSQRQGATLEAFF; CDR3nt: TGCGCCAGCAGCCAGAGACAGGGGGCGACGCTTGAAGCTTTCTTT
d_gene: TRBD1; v_gene: TRBV13; j_gene: TRBJ1-2; abundance: once; CDR3aa: CASSLGGTGAYGYTF; CDR3nt: TGTGCCAGCAGCTTAGGGGGGACAGGGGCCTATGGCTACACCTTC
d_gene: TRBD2; v_gene: TRBV11-3; j_gene: TRBJ2-1; abundance: -; CDR3aa: CASSLDGGFRNEQFF; CDR3nt: TGTGCCAGCAGCTTGGACGGGGGGTTTAGAAATGAGCAGTTCTTC
d_gene: -; v_gene: TRBV5-1; j_gene: TRBJ1-1; abundance: -; CDR3aa: CASSLDVRPNTEAFF; CDR3nt: TGCGCCAGCAGCTTGGATGTCAGGCCGAACACTGAAGCTTTCTTT
d_gene: -; v_gene: TRBV6-4; j_gene: TRBJ2-1; abundance: -; CDR3aa: CASSEQGLSYNEQFF; CDR3nt: TGTGCCAGCAGTGAACAGGGCCTCTCCTACAATGAGCAGTTCTTC